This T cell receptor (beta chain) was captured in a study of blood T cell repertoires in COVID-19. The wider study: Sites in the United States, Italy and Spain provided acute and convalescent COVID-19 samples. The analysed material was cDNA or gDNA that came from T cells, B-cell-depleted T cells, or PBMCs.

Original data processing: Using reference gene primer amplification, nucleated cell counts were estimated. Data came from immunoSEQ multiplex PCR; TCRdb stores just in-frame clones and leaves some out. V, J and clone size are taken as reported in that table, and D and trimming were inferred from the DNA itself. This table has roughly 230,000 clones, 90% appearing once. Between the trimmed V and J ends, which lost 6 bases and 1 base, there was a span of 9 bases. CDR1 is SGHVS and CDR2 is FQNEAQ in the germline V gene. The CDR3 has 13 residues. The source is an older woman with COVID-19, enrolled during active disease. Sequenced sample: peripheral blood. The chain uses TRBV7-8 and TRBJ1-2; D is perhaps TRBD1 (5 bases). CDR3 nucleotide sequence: TGTGCCAGCAGTCCAGGGTTTAACTATGGCTACACCTTC. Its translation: CASSPGFNYGYTF.